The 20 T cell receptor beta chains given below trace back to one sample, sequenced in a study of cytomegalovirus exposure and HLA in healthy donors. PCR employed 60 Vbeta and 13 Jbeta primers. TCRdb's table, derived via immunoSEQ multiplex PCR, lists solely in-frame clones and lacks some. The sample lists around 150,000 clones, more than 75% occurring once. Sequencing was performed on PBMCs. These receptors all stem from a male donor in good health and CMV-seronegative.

CDR3 amino acids: CASSLILAGGQEQFF. The DNA for the CDR3 is TGTGCCAGCAGCTTGATACTAGCGGGGGGGCAGGAGCAGTTCTTC. This chain connects TRBV7-9 to TRBJ2-1; 13 bases match TRBD2. The V segment lost 3 bases and the J segment 10 bases; nucleotides outside the gene matches: 6. The germline CDR1 and CDR2 sequences are SEHNR and FQNEAQ (reference sequence). The CDR3 runs to 15 residues.

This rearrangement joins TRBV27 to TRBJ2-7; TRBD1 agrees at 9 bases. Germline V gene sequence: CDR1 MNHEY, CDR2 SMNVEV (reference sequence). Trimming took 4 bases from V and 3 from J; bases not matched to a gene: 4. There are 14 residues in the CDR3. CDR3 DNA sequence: TGTGCCAGCAGTTGGACAGGGGATTTCTACGAGCAGTACTTC. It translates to CASSWTGDFYEQYF.

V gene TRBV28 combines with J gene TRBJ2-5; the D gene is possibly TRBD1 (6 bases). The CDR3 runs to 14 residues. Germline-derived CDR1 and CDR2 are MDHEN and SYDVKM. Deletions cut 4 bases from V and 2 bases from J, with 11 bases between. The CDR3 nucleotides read TGTGCCAGCAGTTCCGGGACACCTCAAGAGACCCAGTACTTC. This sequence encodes CASSSGTPQETQYF.

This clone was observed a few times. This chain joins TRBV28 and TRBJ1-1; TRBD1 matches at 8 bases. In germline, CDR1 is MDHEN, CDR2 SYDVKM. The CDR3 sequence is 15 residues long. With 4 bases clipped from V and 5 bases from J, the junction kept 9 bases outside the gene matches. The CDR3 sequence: CASSSRGRGGTEAFF. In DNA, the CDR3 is TGTGCCAGCAGTTCCAGGGGGCGGGGGGGGACTGAAGCTTTCTTT. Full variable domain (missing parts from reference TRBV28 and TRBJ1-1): DVKVTQSSRYLVKRTGEKVFLECVQDMDHENMFWYRQDPGLGLRLIYFSYDVKMKEKGDIPEGYSVSREKKERFSLILESASTNQTSMYLCASSSRGRGGTEAFFGQGTRLTVV.

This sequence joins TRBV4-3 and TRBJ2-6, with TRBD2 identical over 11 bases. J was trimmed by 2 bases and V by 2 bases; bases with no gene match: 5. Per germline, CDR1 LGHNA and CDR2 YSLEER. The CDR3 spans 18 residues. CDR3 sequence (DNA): TGCGCCAGCAGCCAAAATAGCGGGGGGGCTCCTGGGGCCAACGTCCTGACTTTC. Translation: CASSQNSGGAPGANVLTF.

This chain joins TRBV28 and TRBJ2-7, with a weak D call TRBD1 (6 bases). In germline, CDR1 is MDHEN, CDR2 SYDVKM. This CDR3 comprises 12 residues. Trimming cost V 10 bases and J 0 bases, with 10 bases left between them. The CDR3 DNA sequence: TGTGCCACAGGGGCCCTCTCCTACGAGCAGTACTTC. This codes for CATGALSYEQYF. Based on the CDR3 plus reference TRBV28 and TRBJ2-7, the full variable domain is DVKVTQSSRYLVKRTGEKVFLECVQDMDHENMFWYRQDPGLGLRLIYFSYDVKMKEKGDIPEGYSVSREKKERFSLILESASTNQTSMYLCATGALSYEQYFGPGTRLTVT.

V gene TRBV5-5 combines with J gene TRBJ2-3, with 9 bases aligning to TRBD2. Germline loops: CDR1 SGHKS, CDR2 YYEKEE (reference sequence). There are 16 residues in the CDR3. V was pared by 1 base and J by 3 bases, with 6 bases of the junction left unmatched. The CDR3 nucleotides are TGTGCCAGCAGCTTGTTATCTAGCGGGGTAACAGATACGCAGTATTTT. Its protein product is CASSLLSSGVTDTQYF.

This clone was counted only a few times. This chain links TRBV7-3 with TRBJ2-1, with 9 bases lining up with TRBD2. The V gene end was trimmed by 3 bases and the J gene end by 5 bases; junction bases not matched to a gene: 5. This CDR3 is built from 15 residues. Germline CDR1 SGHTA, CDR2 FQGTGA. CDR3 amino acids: CASSFSGGWDNEQFF. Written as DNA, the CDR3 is TGTGCCAGCAGCTTTAGCGGGGGTTGGGACAATGAGCAGTTCTTC.

For the CDR3, the DNA is TGTGCCAGCAGTCCCTCCCTCGAGCAGTACTTC. Protein: CASSPSLEQYF. The chain recombines TRBV28 with TRBJ2-5, with D unclear. The end of the DNA is better explained by TRBJ2-7, so the J call may be wrong. This CDR3 spans 11 amino acids. Per germline, CDR1 MDHEN and CDR2 SYDVKM.

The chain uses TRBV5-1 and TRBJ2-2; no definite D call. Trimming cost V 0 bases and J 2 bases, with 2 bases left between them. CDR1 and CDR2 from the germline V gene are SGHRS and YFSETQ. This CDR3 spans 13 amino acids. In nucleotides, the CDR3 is TGCGCCAGCAGCTTGGCTAACACCGGGGAGCTGTTTTTT. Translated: CASSLANTGELFF.

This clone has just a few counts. The CDR3 sequence: CASSVGSGGYEQYF. The CDR3 DNA is TGTGCCAGCAGCGTGGGTAGCGGGGGTTACGAGCAGTACTTC. The rearrangement joins TRBV9 to TRBJ2-7, with TRBD2 matching 9 bases. Germline lookup yields CDR1 SGDLS and CDR2 YYNGEE. Trimming took 2 bases from V and 4 from J; bases not matched to a gene: 4. The CDR3 has 14 amino acids.

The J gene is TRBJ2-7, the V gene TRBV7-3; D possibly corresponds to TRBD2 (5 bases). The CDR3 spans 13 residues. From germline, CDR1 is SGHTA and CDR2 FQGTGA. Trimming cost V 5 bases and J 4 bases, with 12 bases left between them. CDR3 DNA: TGTGCCAGCAGCCGCGTCGGGGATTACGAGCAGTACTTC. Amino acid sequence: CASSRVGDYEQYF.

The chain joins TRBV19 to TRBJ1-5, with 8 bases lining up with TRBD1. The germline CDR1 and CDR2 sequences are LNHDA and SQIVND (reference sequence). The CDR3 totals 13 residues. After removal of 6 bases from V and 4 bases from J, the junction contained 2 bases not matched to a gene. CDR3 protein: CASRDRDNQPQHF. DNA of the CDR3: TGTGCCAGTAGGGACAGGGATAATCAGCCCCAGCATTTT.

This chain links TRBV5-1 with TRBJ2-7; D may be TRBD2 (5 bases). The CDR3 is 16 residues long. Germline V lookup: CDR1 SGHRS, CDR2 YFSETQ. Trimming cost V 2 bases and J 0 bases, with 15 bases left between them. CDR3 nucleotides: TGCGCCAGCAGCTTTATGGGGAAGGGAGTCTCCTACGAGCAGTACTTC. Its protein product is CASSFMGKGVSYEQYF.

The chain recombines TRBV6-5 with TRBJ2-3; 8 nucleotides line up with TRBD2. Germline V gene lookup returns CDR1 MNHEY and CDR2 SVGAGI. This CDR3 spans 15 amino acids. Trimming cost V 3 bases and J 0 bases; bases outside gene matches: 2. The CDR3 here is CASSYIAGSTDTQYF. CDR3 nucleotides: TGTGCCAGCAGTTATATAGCGGGAAGCACAGATACGCAGTATTTT.

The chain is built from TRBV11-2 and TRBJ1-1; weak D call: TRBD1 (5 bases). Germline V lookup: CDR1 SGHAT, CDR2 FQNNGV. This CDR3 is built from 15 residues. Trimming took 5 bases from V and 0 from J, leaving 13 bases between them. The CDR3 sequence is CASSPRAGLNTEAFF. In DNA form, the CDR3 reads TGTGCCAGCAGCCCCCGGGCAGGGTTGAACACTGAAGCTTTCTTT.

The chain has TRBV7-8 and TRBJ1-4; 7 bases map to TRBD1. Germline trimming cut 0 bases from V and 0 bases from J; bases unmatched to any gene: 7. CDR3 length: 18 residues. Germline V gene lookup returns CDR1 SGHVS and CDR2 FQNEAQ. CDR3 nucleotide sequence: TGTGCCAGCAGCTTAGCAGGGACAGCCTTTGCAACTAATGAAAAACTGTTTTTT. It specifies CASSLAGTAFATNEKLFF.

Here the CDR3 reads CASSPGISGGDEQFF. The DNA for the CDR3 is TGTGCCAGCAGTCCCGGTATTAGCGGGGGGGATGAGCAGTTCTTC. The rearrangement joins TRBV6-5 to TRBJ2-1; TRBD2 matches 11 bases. CDR1 MNHEY and CDR2 SVGAGI come from the germline V gene. CDR3 length equals 15 residues. V trimming: 5 bases; J trimming: 8 bases; junction bases outside the gene matches: 8.

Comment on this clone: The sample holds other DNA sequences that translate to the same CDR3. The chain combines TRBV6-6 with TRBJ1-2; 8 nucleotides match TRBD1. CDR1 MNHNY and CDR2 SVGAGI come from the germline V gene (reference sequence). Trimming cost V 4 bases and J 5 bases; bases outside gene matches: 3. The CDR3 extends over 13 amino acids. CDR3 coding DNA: TGTGCCAGCAGTTCCGGACAGGGTTATGGCTACACCTTC. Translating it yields CASSSGQGYGYTF.

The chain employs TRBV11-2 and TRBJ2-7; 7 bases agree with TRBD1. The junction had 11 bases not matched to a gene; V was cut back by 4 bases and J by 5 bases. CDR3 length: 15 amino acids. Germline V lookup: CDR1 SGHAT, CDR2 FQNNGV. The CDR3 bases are TGTGCCAGCAGCTCAAGACAGGGTTCCGTGGACGAGCAGTACTTC. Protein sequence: CASSSRQGSVDEQYF.